A selection of T cell receptor beta chains follows, all from one sample in a study of T cells expressing NK-cell markers. TCRdb re-called the 5' RACE reads; every CDR3 protein appears as one record, without DNA. The specimen's table records 350,000 to 450,000 distinct CDR3 sequences. Sample: blood T cells: a sorted CD56 or NKG2C T cell subset, CD4+ or CD8+ T cells, or bulk PBMC T cells (not recorded which). The receptor set was obtained from a man aged 18-75 years in good health. The CDR3 runs from the conserved cysteine through the conserved F or W.

v_call	j_call	cdr3_aa
TRBV7-9	TRBJ2-5	CASSFQGTQETQYF
TRBV7-9	TRBJ1-2	CASSLARDSNGYTF
TRBV5-1	TRBJ1-1	CASSYDRVDEAFF
TRBV6-4	TRBJ2-2	CASSDSGRNTGELFF
TRBV3-1	TRBJ1-4	CASSTGGFEKLFF
TRBV7-9	TRBJ2-1	CASSPVGQGDQFF
TRBV6-1	TRBJ2-5	CASSKAGSQVSETQYF
TRBV12-1	TRBJ1-2	CASSFLAGGTPYYGYTF
TRBV15	TRBJ2-3	CATSRGAGITDTQYF
TRBV11-2	TRBJ2-2	CASSQRMKTSGGADVGELFF
TRBV6-1	TRBJ2-1	CASSVLTSGGGEQFF
TRBV9	TRBJ2-1	CASSTASGGVNEQFF
TRBV29-1	TRBJ1-2	CSVEWSRRTGGYTF
TRBV30	TRBJ2-5	CARRDSGGQETQYF
TRBV10-3	TRBJ1-4	CAISGDRGREKLFF
TRBV28	TRBJ2-7	CASSFLRRVHEQYF
TRBV7-9	TRBJ1-6	CASSSTGGANSPLHF
TRBV7-8	TRBJ1-5	CASSLGERESNQPQHF
TRBV12-3/TRBV12-4	TRBJ2-4	CASSFRGWAKNIQYF
TRBV6-1	TRBJ2-2	CASGLLNWGTGELFF
TRBV12-3/TRBV12-4	TRBJ2-1	CASAFFGGKNNEQFF
TRBV7-3	TRBJ2-1	CASSTGRLAGEQFF
TRBV7-9	TRBJ2-5	CASSLSGGLRGETQYF
TRBV12-3/TRBV12-4	TRBJ1-5	CASSFNQGGGFGSNQPQHF
TRBV18	TRBJ2-1	CASSPPGLAGGYNEQFF
TRBV6-1	TRBJ2-1	CASSQPGRASRPDEQFF
TRBV7-2	TRBJ2-3	CASSLVPVEDTQYF
TRBV7-9	TRBJ1-2	CASSPGRMNYGYTF
TRBV7-2	TRBJ2-3	CASSARLAGGSTDTQYF
TRBV19	TRBJ2-4	CASSAGTTGNIQYF
TRBV29-1	TRBJ1-2	CSVEHYQSGYTF
TRBV6-1	TRBJ2-7	CASRGTSGLYEQYF
TRBV6-1	TRBJ1-5	CASSQNGGGEQPQHF
TRBV6-4	TRBJ1-1	CASSLTAGGTSNTEAFF
TRBV20-1	TRBJ2-7	CSAPSQQNPFYEQYF
TRBV20-1	TRBJ1-1	CSARDSIGNTEAFF
TRBV24-1	TRBJ2-3	CATSDAGTTQYF
TRBV19	TRBJ1-2	CASSNRDGNYGYTF
TRBV10-3	TRBJ1-5	CASRTVLNQPQHF
TRBV13	TRBJ1-5	CASSLTQGVRGKGQPQHF
TRBV6-2/TRBV6-3	TRBJ2-3	CATKSSPGQTQYF
TRBV6-5	TRBJ2-1	CASSSFRRKNEQFF
TRBV6-2/TRBV6-3	TRBJ1-1	CASSYPTVEAFF
TRBV6-1	TRBJ1-5	CASSEYLLTVNQPQHF
TRBV2	TRBJ1-5	CASKGKNSNQPQHF
TRBV2	TRBJ2-1	CASSPPGLAAYNEQFF
TRBV9	TRBJ2-7	CASSAYLDREQNEQYF
TRBV6-1	TRBJ2-1	CASSERPGTSSYNEQFF
TRBV5-1	TRBJ2-4	CASSTGTADVRIQYF
TRBV21-1	TRBJ1-4	CASSKVRQGGEKLFF
TRBV12-3/TRBV12-4	TRBJ2-7	CASSPWVRSYEQYF
TRBV11-2	TRBJ2-3	CASSYHGRATPLSTDTQYF
TRBV18	TRBJ2-3	CASSPVPLALKADTQYF
TRBV11-1	TRBJ2-7	CASSIYGGSYEQYF
TRBV28	TRBJ1-6	CASGLTGGGLPLHF
TRBV11-2	TRBJ2-4	CASSFSGGARQAKNIQYF
TRBV7-2	TRBJ1-5	CASSTYQGAGQPQHF
TRBV6-1	TRBJ1-2	CASSEAGGPLDGYTF
TRBV7-6	TRBJ1-5	CASSLRAGENQPQHF
TRBV11-2	TRBJ2-5	CASSLTPGLAGGKETQYF